A single T cell receptor (beta chain) is shown here with its context. The antigen is not known. The entry originates in a study of blood T cells in healthy people across ages. Study-level background: The template switching approach captured approximately one barcoded beta molecule for every two T cells.

J gave up 2 bases and V 4 bases, and 4 bases lay outside the gene matches. Germline values: CDR1 SQVTM, CDR2 ANQGSEA. The CDR3 runs to 14 residues. PBMCs, at least 6.5 million per sample, were isolated. Broader study findings: The study found more naive CD4+ cells and higher diversity in long-lived than aged donors.

With a J-beta primer mix and a sample-barcoded 5' primer, a second PCR ran roughly 6 to 12 cycles. TCRdb re-called the 5' RACE reads with MiXCR, one entry per CDR3 protein. The data contain over 600,000 distinct CDR3 sequences, roughly three fifths of them seen just once; the ten biggest clones take up 25% to 30%. Sequencing was carried out using blood. V usage is TRBV29-1 and J usage is TRBJ2-3; 9 nucleotides match TRBD1. This clonotype was obtained from a man aged 35 to 55 in good health. As DNA, the CDR3 is TGCAGCGTTGGGGGGACAGGGAACACAGATACGCAGTATTTT. This sequence encodes CSVGGTGNTDTQYF.